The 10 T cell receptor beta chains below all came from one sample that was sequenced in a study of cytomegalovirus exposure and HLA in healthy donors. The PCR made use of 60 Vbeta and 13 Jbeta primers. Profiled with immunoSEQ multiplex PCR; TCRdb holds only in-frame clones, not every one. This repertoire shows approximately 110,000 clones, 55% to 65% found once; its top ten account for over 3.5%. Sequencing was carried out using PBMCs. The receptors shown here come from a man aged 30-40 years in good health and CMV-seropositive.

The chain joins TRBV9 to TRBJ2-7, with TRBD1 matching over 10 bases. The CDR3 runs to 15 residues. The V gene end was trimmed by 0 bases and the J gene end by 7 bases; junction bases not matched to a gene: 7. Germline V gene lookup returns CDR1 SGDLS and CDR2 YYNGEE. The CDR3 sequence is CASSVGPDRGREQYF. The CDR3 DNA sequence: TGTGCCAGCAGCGTAGGGCCGGACAGGGGGAGAGAGCAGTACTTC.

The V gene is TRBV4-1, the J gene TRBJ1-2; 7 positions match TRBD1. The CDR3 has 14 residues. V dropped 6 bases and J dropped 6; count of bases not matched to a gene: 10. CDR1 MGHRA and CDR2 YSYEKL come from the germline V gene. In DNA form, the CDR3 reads TGCGCCAGCAGTAGACAGGGAAAGGAGGATGGCTACACCTTC. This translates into CASSRQGKEDGYTF.

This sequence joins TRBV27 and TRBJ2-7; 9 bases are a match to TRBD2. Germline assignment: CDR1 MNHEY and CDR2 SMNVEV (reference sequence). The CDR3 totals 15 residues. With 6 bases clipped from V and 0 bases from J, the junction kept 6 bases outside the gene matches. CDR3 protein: CASSDSGGASYEQYF. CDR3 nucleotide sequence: TGTGCCAGCAGCGATAGCGGGGGCGCCTCCTACGAGCAGTACTTC.

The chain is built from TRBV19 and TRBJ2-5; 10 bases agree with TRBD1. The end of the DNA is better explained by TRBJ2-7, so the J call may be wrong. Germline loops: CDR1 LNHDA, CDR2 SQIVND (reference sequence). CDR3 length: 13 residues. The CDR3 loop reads CASSRTGGYEQYF. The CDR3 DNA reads TGTGCCAGTAGTAGGACAGGGGGTTACGAGCAGTACTTC.

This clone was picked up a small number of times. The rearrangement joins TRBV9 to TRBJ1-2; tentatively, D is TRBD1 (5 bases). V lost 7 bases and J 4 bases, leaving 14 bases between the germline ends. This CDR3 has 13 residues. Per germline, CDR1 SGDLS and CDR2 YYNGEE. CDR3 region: CASQRGGVYGYTF. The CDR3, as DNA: TGTGCCAGCCAACGGGGGGGTGTCTATGGCTACACCTTC.

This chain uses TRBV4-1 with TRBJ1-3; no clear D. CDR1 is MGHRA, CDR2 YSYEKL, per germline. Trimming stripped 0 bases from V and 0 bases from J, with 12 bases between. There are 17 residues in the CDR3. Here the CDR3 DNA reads TGCGCCAGCAGCCAAGACCCCCCTGCTAGCTCTGGAAACACCATATATTTT. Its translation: CASSQDPPASSGNTIYF.

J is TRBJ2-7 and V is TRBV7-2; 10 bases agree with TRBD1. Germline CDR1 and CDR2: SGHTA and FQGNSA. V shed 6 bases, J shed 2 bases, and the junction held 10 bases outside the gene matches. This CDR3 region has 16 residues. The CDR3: CASRPRQGALPYEQYF. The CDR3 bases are TGTGCCAGCAGACCGAGACAGGGGGCGCTCCCCTACGAGCAGTACTTC.

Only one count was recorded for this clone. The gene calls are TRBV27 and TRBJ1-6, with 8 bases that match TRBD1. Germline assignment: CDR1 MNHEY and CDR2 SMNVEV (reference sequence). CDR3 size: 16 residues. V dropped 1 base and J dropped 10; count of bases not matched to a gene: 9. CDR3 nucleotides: TGTGCCAGCAGTTTATACAGGGGGAACCCTCCCTCACCCCTCCACTTT. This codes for CASSLYRGNPPSPLHF.

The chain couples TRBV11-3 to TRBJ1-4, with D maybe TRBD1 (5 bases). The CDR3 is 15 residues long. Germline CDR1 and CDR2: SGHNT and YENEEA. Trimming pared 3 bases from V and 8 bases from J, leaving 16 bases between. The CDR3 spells CASSFSTAPSEKLFF. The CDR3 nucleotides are TGTGCCAGCAGCTTCTCGACAGCCCCCTCGGAAAAACTGTTTTTT. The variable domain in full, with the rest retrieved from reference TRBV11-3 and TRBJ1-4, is EAGVVQSPRYKIIEKKQPVAFWCNPISGHNTLYWYLQNLGQGPELLIRYENEEAVDDSQLPKDRFSAERLKGVDSTLKIQPAELGDSAVYLCASSFSTAPSEKLFFGSGTQLSVL.

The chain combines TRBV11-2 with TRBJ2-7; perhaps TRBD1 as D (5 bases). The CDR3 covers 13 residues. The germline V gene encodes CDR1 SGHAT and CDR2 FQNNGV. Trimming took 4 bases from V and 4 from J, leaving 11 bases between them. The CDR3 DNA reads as TGTGCCAGCAGCTCTCTTGACAGATACGAGCAGTACTTC. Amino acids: CASSSLDRYEQYF.